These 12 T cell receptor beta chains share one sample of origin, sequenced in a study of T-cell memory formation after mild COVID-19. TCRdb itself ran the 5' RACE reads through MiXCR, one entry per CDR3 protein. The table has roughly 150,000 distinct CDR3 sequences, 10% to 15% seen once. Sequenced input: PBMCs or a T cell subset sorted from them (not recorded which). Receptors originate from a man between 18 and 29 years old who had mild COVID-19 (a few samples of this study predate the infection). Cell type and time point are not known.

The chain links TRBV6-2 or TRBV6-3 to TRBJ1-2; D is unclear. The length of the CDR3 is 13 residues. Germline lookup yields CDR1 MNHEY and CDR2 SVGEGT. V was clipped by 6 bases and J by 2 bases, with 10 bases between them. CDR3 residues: CASRSDGNYGYTF. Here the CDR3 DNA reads TGTGCCAGCAGATCGGACGGCAACTATGGCTACACCTTC.

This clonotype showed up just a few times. This chain's CDR3 is CASSLEPAGANTGELFF. The CDR3 DNA is TGTGCCAGCAGCTTAGAACCGGCGGGAGCGAACACCGGGGAGCTGTTTTTT. The rearrangement links TRBV7-2 to TRBJ2-2, with TRBD2 matching 7 bases. This CDR3 is 17 amino acids long. The germline CDR1 and CDR2 sequences are SGHTA and FQGNSA. J gave up 0 bases and V 1 base, and 5 bases lay outside the gene matches. The whole variable domain, remainder taken from reference TRBV7-2 and TRBJ2-2, is GAGVSQSPSNKVTEKGKDVELRCDPISGHTALYWYRQSLGQGLEFLIYFQGNSAPDKSGLPSDRFSAERTGGSVSTLTIQRTQQEDSAVYLCASSLEPAGANTGELFFGEGSRLTVL.

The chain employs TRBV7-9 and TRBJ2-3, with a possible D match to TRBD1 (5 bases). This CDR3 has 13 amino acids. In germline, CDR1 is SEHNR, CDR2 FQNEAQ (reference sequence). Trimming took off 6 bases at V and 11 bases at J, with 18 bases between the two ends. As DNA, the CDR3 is TGTGCCAGCAGTCTCGAATCAGGGAATGGGCAGTATTTT. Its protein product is CASSLESGNGQYF.

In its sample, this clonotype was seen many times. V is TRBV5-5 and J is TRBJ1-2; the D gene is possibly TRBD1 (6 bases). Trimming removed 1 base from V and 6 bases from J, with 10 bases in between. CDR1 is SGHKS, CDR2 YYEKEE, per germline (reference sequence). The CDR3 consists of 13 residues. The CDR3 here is CASSLLGADGYTF. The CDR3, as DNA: TGTGCCAGCAGCTTGCTGGGGGCGGATGGCTACACCTTC.

CDR3 sequence (DNA): TGTGCCAGCACTGAGGGCCATCAGCCCCAGCATTTT. Translation: CASTEGHQPQHF. The V call is TRBV6-2 or TRBV6-3, the J call TRBJ1-5; D is ambiguous. The ends were cut back, 7 bases at V and 5 bases at J, with 9 bases in the middle. The germline V gene has CDR1 MNHEY and CDR2 SVGEGT. The CDR3 contains 12 residues.

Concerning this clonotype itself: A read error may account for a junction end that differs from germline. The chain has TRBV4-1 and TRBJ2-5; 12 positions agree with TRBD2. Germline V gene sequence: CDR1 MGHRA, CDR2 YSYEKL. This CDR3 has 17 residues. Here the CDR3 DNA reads TGCGCCAGCAGCCAAGAACTAGCGGGGGGACCCCAAGCGACCCAGTACTTC. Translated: CASSQELAGGPQATQYF.

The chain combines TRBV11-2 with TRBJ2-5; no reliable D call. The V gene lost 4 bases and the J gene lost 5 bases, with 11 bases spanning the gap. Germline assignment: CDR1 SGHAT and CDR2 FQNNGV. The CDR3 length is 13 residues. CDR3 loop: CASSSSVRETQYF. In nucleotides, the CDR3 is TGTGCCAGCAGCTCCTCTGTCAGGGAGACCCAGTACTTC.

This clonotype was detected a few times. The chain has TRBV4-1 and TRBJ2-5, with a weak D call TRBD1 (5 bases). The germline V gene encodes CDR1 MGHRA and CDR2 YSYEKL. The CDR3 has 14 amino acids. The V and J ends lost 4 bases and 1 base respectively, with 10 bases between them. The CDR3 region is CASSLTRVQETQYF. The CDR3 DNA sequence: TGCGCCAGCAGCCTGACCAGGGTCCAAGAGACCCAGTACTTC.

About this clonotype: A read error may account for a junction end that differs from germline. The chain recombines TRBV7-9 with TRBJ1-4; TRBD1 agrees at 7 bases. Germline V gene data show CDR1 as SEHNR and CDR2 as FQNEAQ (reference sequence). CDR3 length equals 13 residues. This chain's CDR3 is CASRRGQDEKLYF. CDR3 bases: TGTGCCAGCAGGAGGGGGCAGGATGAAAAACTGTATTTT.

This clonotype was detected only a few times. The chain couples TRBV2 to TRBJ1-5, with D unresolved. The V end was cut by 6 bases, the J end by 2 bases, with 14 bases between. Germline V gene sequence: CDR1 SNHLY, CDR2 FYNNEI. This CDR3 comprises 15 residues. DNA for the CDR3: TGTGCCAGCAGACCCACCGGGGTTCGCAATCAGCCCCAGCATTTT. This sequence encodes CASRPTGVRNQPQHF.

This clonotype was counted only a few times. CDR3 region: CSCDRGGRRETQYF. CDR3 bases: TGCAGTTGTGATAGGGGCGGTCGGCGGGAGACCCAGTACTTC. V usage is TRBV20-1 and J usage is TRBJ2-5; D possibly corresponds to TRBD1 (5 bases). The CDR3 runs to 14 residues. Looked up from germline, CDR1 is DFQATT and CDR2 is SNEGSKA (reference sequence). V shed 8 bases and J shed 5 bases, with 21 bases lying between them.

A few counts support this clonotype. The CDR3 spells CASSFTGGGQPQHF. For the CDR3, the DNA is TGCGCCAGCAGCTTCACAGGGGGCGGTCAGCCCCAGCATTTT. The rearrangement uses TRBV5-1 and TRBJ1-5; 9 nucleotides line up with TRBD1. This CDR3 has 14 residues. V lost 2 bases and J lost 6; bases outside the gene matches: 3. From germline, CDR1 is SGHRS and CDR2 YFSETQ.